This T cell receptor beta chain stems from a study of T cell changes during pregnancy in multiple sclerosis. TCRdb keeps only in-frame clones here, not all; method: immunoSEQ multiplex PCR. The sample includes roughly 80,000 clones, about 90% of them seen just once. The length of the CDR3 is 16 residues. Germline V gives CDR1 MGHRA, CDR2 YSYEKL. V trimming: 4 bases; J trimming: 2 bases; junction bases outside the gene matches: 7. The receptor was isolated from a female donor with multiple sclerosis, enrolled in a pregnancy study. The source material was peripheral blood, sampled before pregnancy. V gene TRBV4-1 combines with J gene TRBJ2-7, with TRBD2 identical over 11 bases. DNA of the CDR3: TGCGCCAGCAGCCGGCCTCTAGCGGGGGGAGCCTACGAGCAGTACTTC. This gives the protein CASSRPLAGGAYEQYF.